Listed below are T cell receptor beta chains from one sample, sequenced in a study of blood T cell repertoires in COVID-19. Data came from immunoSEQ multiplex PCR; TCRdb stores just in-frame clones and leaves some out. Here the sample spans over 200,000 clones, about 86% being singletons. The sample consisted of peripheral blood. These receptor sequences come from an older man with acute or convalescent COVID-19. Both conserved end residues are part of each CDR3. The order of the fields is V gene, clone size, J gene, D gene, CDR3 protein, CDR3 DNA. A D gene is named only where the DNA matches it firmly. Some rows mark clone size as missing; the rest say once, few, many or name a class of expanded clone.

>TRBV5-6|few|TRBJ2-1|TRBD2
CASTHRSGRANEQFF
TGTGCCAGCACCCACCGGAGCGGGAGGGCCAATGAGCAGTTCTTC
>TRBV13|.|TRBJ2-1|TRBD2
CASSSARGGDEQFF
TGTGCCAGCAGCTCAGCCCGGGGGGGGGATGAGCAGTTCTTC
>TRBV5-1|many|TRBJ1-1|.
CASSQLGENTEAFF
TGCGCCAGCAGTCAGCTAGGGGAGAACACTGAAGCTTTCTTT
>TRBV9|.|TRBJ1-4|.
CASSIRGATNEKLFF
TGTGCCAGCAGCATCCGGGGGGCAACTAATGAAAAACTGTTTTTT
>TRBV29-1|.|TRBJ1-2|TRBD1
CSVQRTGGLYGYTF
TGCAGCGTCCAAAGGACAGGGGGACTCTATGGCTACACCTTC
>TRBV5-1|.|TRBJ2-7|.
CASSLGEREQYF
TGCGCCAGCAGCTTGGGTGAGCGGGAGCAGTACTTC
>TRBV6-5|once|TRBJ1-1|.
CASSKDGGTEAFF
TGTGCCAGCAGTAAGGACGGGGGCACTGAAGCTTTCTTT
>TRBV6-5|.|TRBJ1-6|.
CASSYSYSSPLHF
TGTGCCAGCAGTTACTCGTACAGTTCACCCCTCCACTTT
>TRBV3-1/TRBV3-2|.|TRBJ2-3|.
CASSQDLSILTQYF
TGTGCCAGCAGCCAAGATTTGTCTATTCTTACGCAGTATTTT
>TRBV15|once|TRBJ1-5|TRBD1
CATSRSGQGSNQPQHF
TGTGCCACCAGCAGATCGGGACAGGGCAGCAATCAGCCCCAGCATTTT
>TRBV15|.|TRBJ2-7|.
CATSRARGAYEQYF
TGTGCCACCAGCAGGGCCAGGGGAGCATACGAGCAGTACTTC
>TRBV7-6|.|TRBJ1-1|TRBD1
CASSSSGWGQANTEAFF
TGTGCCAGCAGCTCGTCGGGGTGGGGACAGGCTAACACTGAAGCTTTCTTT